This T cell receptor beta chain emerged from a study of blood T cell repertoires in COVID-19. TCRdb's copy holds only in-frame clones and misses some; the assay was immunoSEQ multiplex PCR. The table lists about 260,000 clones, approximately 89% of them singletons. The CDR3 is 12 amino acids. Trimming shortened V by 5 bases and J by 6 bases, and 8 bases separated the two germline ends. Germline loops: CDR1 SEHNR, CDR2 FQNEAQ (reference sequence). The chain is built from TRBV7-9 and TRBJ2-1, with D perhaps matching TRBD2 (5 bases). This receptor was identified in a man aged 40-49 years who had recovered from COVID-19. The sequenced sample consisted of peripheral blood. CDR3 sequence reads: CASSHGSNEQFF. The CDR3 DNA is TGTGCCAGCAGCCATGGGAGCAATGAGCAGTTCTTC.